The source of this T cell receptor beta chain is a study of blood T cell repertoires in COVID-19. Study at large: COVID-19 samples, acute and convalescent, were from the United States, Italy and Spain.

Per the authors' pipeline: Amplifying reference gene primers gave estimates of nucleated cell counts. Here immunoSEQ multiplex PCR was the method, and the copy in TCRdb shows in-frame clones only, minus some. That table is the source of V, J and clone size, and D and trimming were worked out from the DNA. The top ten clones hold approximately 8.8% of a sample with some 80,000 clones, around 81% of them seen once. Trimming pared 7 bases from V and 13 bases from J, leaving 17 bases between. The CDR3 consists of 13 residues. The sequencing input was peripheral blood. This chain uses TRBV12-3 or TRBV12-4 with TRBJ1-6, with no clear D. The clonotype originates from a human donor in a cohort sampled during active COVID-19. The CDR3 DNA follows: TGTGCCAGCACCGTCGCCGTGTCGGGGCCCCTCCACTTT. Its translation is CASTVAVSGPLHF.